These T cell receptor beta chains were read from a single sample in a study of T cell responses to AZD1222 COVID-19 vaccine. Sequencing used immunoSEQ multiplex PCR; TCRdb keeps in-frame clones, though not all of them. The top ten hold around 1.4% of the sample, which has fewer than 100,000 clones, 75% to 90% seen once. The sample in question was peripheral blood, obtained 28 days after the second AZD1222 dose. These receptors were collected from an adult who received the AZD1222 COVID-19 vaccine. Each CDR3 is given with its conserved first and last residue.

TRBJ2-7 TRBV9 CASSVGSRYEQYF
TRBJ1-1 TRBV6-5 CASSPETGGAFF
TRBJ2-5 TRBV7-8 CASSPVRVRAQETQYF
TRBJ1-1 TRBV4-1 CASSKTGVLAFF
TRBJ2-1 TRBV24-1 CATSDFAGVDPNEQFF
TRBJ2-3 TRBV30 CAWSVSGGRDTQYF
TRBJ2-2 TRBV30 CAWSVGYRGRSGELFF
TRBJ1-1 TRBV9 CASSPGKGNEAFF
TRBJ1-5 TRBV30 CAWNDRYQPQHF
TRBJ1-1 TRBV2 CASSSDRNTEAFF
TRBJ2-7 TRBV3-1/TRBV3-2 CASSQGGRDEQYF
TRBJ2-3 TRBV19 CASRSAGNTDTQYF
TRBJ2-7 TRBV7-9 CASSLFASARYHSYEQYF
TRBJ1-1 TRBV19 CASSMTRADKNTEAFF
TRBJ1-2 TRBV7-2 CASSFQVATGAINYGYTF